This T cell receptor beta chain was recorded in a study of blood T cell repertoires in COVID-19. Per germline, CDR1 MGHRA and CDR2 YSYEKL. J was trimmed by 5 bases and V by 0 bases; bases with no gene match: 10. The CDR3 spans 17 residues. In the original processing: Estimation of nucleated cell counts was performed using reference gene primer amplification. Clones were sequenced by immunoSEQ multiplex PCR, and TCRdb holds only the in-frame ones, with some missing. D and trimming come from the DNA, and the V and J calls and clone size come from that table. The sample holds 250,000 to 350,000 clones, approximately 90% seen once.

The receptor comes from a woman in her fifties or sixties with acute or convalescent COVID-19. Sample: peripheral blood. The V and J genes are TRBV4-1 and TRBJ1-5; TRBD1 matches 7 bases. CDR3 DNA: TGCGCCAGCAGCCAAGATCGGGGCAGGGGGAACGATCAGCCCCAGCATTTT. Its protein product is CASSQDRGRGNDQPQHF.